This TCR beta chain is from a study of TIL therapy for anti-PD-1-resistant metastatic lung cancer. V shed 6 bases, J shed 4 bases, and the junction held 4 bases outside the gene matches. This CDR3 spans 15 amino acids. Germline loops: CDR1 MNHNS, CDR2 SASEGT. The sample's time point: pre-treatment sample, taken before nivolumab and TIL therapy. A single count supports this clone. Sequencing used immunoSEQ v3. Clones were read by immunoSEQ multiplex PCR, and TCRdb kept only the in-frame ones, dropping some. The table records some 46,000 clones, around 80% of them present only once. The sequence was collected from a man between 65 and 85 years old with non-small cell lung cancer. The chain recombines TRBV6-1 with TRBJ2-2; 11 bases fit TRBD1. The specimen was blood, collected at baseline. CDR3 amino acids: CASRAGTGGTGELFF. The CDR3 DNA follows: TGTGCCAGCAGGGCCGGGACAGGGGGCACCGGGGAGCTGTTTTTT.